This T cell receptor beta chain was captured by sequencing in a study of identical twins. Overall study results and limits: Low generation probability was overrepresented in out-of-frame alpha sequences shared by twins.

Each donor (without exception) was a healthy Caucasian. As concerns this clonotype: Its antigen remains unidentified.

The authors used template switching to add a universal primer site and gave cDNA unique molecular identifiers. One entry per CDR3 protein results from TCRdb running MiXCR on the 5' RACE reads. Of some 1,700,000 distinct CDR3 sequences listed, less than 40% were seen once; the top ten hold approximately 0.25%. Per the germline V gene, CDR1 is DFQATT and CDR2 is SNEGSKA (reference sequence). The CDR3 is 14 amino acids. Deletions cut 5 bases from V and 1 base from J, with 14 bases between. V is TRBV20-1 and J is TRBJ1-1, with a tentative D call TRBD1 (5 bases). This receptor was identified in a newborn girl in good health. Sequenced input: cord blood. The CDR3 nucleotides are TGCAGTGCTCCCAGAGGCGGGGGGAACACTGAAGCTTTCTTT. Translated: CSAPRGGGNTEAFF.